This entry lists 3 T cell receptor beta chains sequenced from one sample in a study of blood T cell repertoires in COVID-19. The data were produced by immunoSEQ multiplex PCR, yet TCRdb's version contains in-frame clones alone and is incomplete. The sample holds around 300,000 clones, approximately 90% seen once. Sequencing was carried out using peripheral blood. Receptors originate from a woman in her thirties with COVID-19, enrolled during active disease.

The chain has TRBV11-2 and TRBJ1-6; 7 bases agree with TRBD1. The CDR3 is 15 amino acids. Trimming took 5 bases from V and 6 from J; bases not matched to a gene: 7. Per the germline V gene, CDR1 is SGHAT and CDR2 is FQNNGV. In nucleotides, the CDR3 is TGTGCCAGCAGCCCCAGACAGGGCCCTAATTCACCCCTCCACTTT. Its protein product is CASSPRQGPNSPLHF.

J is TRBJ2-6 and V is TRBV9, with TRBD2 matching over 8 bases. The germline V gene encodes CDR1 SGDLS and CDR2 YYNGEE. Germline trimming cut 3 bases from V and 0 bases from J; bases unmatched to any gene: 14. The CDR3 runs 20 residues. The CDR3 region is CASSAIAGTGGVSGANVLTF. The CDR3 region has the DNA TGTGCCAGCAGCGCGATCGCCGGGACGGGAGGGGTCTCTGGGGCCAACGTCCTGACTTTC.

The chain employs TRBV2 and TRBJ1-5, with 9 bases lining up with TRBD1. Per the germline V gene, CDR1 is SNHLY and CDR2 is FYNNEI. The V segment lost 4 bases and the J segment 0 bases; nucleotides outside the gene matches: 4. The length of the CDR3 is 16 residues. This CDR3 reads CASSVGQGFSNQPQHF. The DNA of the CDR3 is TGTGCCAGCAGTGTCGGACAGGGGTTTAGCAATCAGCCCCAGCATTTT.